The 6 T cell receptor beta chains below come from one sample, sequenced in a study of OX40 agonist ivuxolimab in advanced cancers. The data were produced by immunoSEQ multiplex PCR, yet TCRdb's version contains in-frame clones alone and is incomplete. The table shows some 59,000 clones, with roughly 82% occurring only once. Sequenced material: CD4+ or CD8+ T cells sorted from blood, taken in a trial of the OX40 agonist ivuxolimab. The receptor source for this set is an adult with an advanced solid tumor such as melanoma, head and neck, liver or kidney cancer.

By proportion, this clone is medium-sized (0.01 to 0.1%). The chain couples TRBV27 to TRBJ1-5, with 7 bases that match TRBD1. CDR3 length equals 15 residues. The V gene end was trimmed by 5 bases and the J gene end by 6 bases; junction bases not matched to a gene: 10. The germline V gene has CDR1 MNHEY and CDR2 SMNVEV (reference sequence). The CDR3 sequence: CASSTTGAFGQPQHF. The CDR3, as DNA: TGTGCCAGCAGTACTACAGGGGCCTTCGGTCAGCCCCAGCATTTT.

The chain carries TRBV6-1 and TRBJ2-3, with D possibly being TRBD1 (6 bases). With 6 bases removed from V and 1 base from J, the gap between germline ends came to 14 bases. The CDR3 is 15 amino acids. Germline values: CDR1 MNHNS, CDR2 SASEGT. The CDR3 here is CASSADSRRTDTQYF. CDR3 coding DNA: TGTGCCAGCAGCGCGGACAGTCGACGCACAGATACGCAGTATTTT.

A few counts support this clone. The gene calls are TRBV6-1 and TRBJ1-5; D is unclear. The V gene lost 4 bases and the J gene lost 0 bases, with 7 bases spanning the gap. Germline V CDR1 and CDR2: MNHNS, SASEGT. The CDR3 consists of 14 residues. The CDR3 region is CASSGTYSNQPQHF. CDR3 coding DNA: TGTGCCAGCAGTGGGACTTATAGCAATCAGCCCCAGCATTTT.

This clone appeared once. CDR3 region: CASSLTGSGGNQPQHF. The CDR3 nucleotides are TGTGCCAGCAGCCTGACAGGGTCTGGGGGCAATCAGCCCCAGCATTTT. This chain joins TRBV7-3 and TRBJ1-5, with 7 bases identical to TRBD1. With 5 bases clipped from V and 2 bases from J, the junction kept 9 bases outside the gene matches. Germline loops: CDR1 SGHTA, CDR2 FQGTGA. The CDR3 has 16 amino acids.

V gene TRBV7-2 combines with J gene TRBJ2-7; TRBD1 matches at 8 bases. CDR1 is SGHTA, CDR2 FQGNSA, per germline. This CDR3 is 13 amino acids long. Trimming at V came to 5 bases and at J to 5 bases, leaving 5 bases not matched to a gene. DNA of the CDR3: TGTGCCAGCAGCCTGGACAGGGACCACGAGCAGTACTTC. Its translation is CASSLDRDHEQYF.

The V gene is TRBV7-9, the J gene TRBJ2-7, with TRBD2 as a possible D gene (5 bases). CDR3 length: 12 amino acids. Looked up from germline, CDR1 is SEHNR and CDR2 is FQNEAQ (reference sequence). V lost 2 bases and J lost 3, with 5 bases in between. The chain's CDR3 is CASSLRGYEQYF. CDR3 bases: TGTGCCAGCAGCTTACGGGGCTACGAGCAGTACTTC.